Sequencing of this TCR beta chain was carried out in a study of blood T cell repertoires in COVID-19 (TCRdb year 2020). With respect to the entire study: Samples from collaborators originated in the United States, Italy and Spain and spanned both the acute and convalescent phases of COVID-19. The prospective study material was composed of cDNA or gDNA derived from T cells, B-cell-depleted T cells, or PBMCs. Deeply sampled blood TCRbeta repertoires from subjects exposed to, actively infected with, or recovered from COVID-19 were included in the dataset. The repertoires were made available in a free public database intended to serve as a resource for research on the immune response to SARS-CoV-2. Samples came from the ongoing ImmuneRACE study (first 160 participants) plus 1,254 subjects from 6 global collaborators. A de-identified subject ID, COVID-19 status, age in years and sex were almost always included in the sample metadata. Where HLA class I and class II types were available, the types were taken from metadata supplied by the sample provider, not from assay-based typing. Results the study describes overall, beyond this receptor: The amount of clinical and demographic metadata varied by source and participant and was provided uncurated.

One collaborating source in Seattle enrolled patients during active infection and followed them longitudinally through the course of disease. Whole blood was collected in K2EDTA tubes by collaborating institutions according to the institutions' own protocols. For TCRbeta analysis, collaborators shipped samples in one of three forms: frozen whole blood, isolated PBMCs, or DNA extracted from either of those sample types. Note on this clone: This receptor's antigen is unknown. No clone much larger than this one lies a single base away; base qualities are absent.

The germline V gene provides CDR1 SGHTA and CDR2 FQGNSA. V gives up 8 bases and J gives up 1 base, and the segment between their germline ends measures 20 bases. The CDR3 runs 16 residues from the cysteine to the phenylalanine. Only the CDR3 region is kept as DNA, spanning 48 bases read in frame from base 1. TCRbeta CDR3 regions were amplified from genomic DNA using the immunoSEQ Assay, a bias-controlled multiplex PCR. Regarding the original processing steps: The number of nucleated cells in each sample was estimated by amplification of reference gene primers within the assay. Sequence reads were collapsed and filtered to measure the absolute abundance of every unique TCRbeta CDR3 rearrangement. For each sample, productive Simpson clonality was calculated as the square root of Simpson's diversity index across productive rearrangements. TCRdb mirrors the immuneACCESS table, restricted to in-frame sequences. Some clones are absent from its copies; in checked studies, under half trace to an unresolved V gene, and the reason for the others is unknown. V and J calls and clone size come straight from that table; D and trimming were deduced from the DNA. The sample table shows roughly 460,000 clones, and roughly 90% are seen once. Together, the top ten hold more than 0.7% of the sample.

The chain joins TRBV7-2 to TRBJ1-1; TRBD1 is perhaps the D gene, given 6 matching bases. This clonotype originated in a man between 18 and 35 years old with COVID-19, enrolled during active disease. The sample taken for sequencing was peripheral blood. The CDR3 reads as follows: CASLPGVGIANTEAFF. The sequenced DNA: TGTGCCAGCCTACCAGGGGTCGGGATCGCGAACACTGAAGCTTTCTTT.